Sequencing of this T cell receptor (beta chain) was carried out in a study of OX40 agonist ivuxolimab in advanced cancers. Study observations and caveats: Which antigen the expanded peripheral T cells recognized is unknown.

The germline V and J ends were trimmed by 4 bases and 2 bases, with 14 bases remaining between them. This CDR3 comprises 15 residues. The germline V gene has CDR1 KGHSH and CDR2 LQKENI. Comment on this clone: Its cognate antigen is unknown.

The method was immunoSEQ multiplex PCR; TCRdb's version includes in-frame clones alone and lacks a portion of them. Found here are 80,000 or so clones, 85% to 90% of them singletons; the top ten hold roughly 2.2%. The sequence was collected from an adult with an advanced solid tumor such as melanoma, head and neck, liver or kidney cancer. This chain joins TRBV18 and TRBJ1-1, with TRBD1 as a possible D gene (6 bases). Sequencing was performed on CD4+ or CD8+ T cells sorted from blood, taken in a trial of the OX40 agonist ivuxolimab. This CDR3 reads CASSQGGAGNTEAFF. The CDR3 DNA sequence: TGTGCCAGCTCACAGGGGGGGGCAGGAAACACTGAAGCTTTCTTT. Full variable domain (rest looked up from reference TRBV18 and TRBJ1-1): NAGVMQNPRHLVRRRGQEARLRCSPMKGHSHVYWYRQLPEEGLKFMVYLQKENIIDESGMPKERFSAEFPKEGPSILRIQQVVRGDSAAYFCASSQGGAGNTEAFFGQGTRLTVV.